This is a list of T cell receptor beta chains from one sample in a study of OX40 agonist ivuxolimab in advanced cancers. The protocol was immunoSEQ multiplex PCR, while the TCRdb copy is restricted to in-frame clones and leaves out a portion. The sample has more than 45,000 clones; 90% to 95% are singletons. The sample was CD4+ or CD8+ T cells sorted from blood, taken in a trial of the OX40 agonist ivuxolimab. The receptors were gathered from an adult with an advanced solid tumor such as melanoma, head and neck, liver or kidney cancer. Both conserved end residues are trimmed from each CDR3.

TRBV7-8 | ASSLSGLAEPYEQY
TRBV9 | ASSPQGAWNTEAF
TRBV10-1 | ASSEEGSSSYEQY
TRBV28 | ASSPQREVSYEQY
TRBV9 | ASSATHERYGYT
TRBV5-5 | ASSLAAGGGTGELF
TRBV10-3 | AISDAGESSYEQY
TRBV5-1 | ASSQIRGLIDEQF
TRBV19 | ASSAGGWAYEQY
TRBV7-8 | ASSLGTGMNTEAF
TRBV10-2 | ASSDPDSNTGELF
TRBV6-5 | ASTPGGDEQY
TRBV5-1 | ASSLGPASYEQY
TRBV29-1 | SVVQYSYNEQF
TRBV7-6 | ASSPEFRAWEQY
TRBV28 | ASSVVFYEQY
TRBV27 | VSRGTGGTDTQY
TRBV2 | ASSVRDLY
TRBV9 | ASSVGSSGEPQH
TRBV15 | ATRPNRFWAEAF
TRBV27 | ASSSGLEVYEQY
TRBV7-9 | ASSGLGKGPTDTQY
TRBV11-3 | ASSSRTGNSPLH
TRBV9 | ASSPSEVETQY
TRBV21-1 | ASSEGGGNRSNEQY
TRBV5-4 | ASSLGGLGTGELF
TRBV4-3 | ASSQDWTSGYNEQF